This T cell receptor (beta chain) was recovered during a study of blood T cell repertoires in COVID-19. The overall study: Both acute and convalescent COVID-19 samples were obtained from the United States, Italy and Spain.

Original methodology: Estimated nucleated cell counts came from reference gene primer amplification. The table came from immunoSEQ multiplex PCR; TCRdb's copy has only in-frame clones and leaves some out. That table gives V, J and clone size, and the DNA gave D and trimming. The sample holds tens of thousands of clones, roughly three quarters seen once. The CDR3 covers 13 residues. Trimming took 2 bases from V and 6 from J, leaving 7 bases between them. This clone was seen a few times. The specimen was peripheral blood. This chain uses TRBV12-3 or TRBV12-4 with TRBJ2-2, with D hard to call. This clonotype originated in a middle-aged man with active or convalescent COVID-19. CDR3 DNA sequence: TGTGCCAGCAGTTTAATGGTAGCCGGGGAGCTGTTTTTT. Its translation: CASSLMVAGELFF.